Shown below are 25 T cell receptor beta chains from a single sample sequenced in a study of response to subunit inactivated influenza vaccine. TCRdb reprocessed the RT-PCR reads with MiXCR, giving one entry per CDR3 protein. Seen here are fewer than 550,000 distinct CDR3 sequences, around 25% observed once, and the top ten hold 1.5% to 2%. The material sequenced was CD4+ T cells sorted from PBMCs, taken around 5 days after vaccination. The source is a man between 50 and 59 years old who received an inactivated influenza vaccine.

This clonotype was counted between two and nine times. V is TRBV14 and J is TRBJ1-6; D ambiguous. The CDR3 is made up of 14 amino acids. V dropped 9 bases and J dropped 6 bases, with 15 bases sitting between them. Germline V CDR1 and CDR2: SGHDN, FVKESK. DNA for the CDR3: TGTGCCAGTACCGCAGGCAGTCCTAATTCACCCCTCCACTTT. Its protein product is CASTAGSPNSPLHF.

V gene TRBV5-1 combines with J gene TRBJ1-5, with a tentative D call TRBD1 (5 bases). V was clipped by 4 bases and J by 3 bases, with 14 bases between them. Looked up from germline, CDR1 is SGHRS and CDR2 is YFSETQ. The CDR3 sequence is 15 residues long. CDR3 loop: CASSATPGLNQPQHF. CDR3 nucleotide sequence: TGCGCCAGCAGCGCAACCCCAGGGCTCAATCAGCCCCAGCATTTT.

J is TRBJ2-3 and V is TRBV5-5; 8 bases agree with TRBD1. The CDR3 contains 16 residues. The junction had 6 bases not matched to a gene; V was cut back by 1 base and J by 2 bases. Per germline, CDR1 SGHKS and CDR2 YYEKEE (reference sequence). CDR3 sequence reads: CASSLRQGTPTDTQYF. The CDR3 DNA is TGTGCCAGCAGCTTGAGACAGGGGACTCCCACAGATACGCAGTATTTT.

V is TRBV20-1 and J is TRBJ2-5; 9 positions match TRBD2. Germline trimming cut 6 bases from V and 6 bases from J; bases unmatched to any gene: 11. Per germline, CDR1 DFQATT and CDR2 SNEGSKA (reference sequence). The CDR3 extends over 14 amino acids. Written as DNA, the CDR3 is TGCAGTGCAACCGCTCCTAGCGGGGAGAAGACCCAGTACTTC. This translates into CSATAPSGEKTQYF.

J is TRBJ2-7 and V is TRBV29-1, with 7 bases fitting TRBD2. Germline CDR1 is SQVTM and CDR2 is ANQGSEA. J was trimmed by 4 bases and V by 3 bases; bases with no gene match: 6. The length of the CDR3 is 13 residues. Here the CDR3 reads CSVEASGGYEQYF. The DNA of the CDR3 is TGCAGCGTTGAGGCTAGCGGCGGGTACGAGCAGTACTTC.

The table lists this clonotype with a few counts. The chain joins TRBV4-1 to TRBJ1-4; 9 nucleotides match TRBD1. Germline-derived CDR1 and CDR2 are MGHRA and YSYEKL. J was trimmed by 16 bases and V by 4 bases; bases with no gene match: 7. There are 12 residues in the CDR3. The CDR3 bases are TGCGCCAGCAGCCTACCGGGACAGGGACCGTTTTTT. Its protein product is CASSLPGQGPFF.

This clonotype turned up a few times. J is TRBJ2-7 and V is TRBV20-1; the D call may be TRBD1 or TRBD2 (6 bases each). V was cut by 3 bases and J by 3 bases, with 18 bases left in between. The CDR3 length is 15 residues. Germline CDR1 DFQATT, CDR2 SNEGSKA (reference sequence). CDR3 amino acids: CSARSNRAGGYEQYF. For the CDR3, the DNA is TGCAGTGCTAGGAGTAACAGGGCCGGGGGCTACGAGCAGTACTTC.

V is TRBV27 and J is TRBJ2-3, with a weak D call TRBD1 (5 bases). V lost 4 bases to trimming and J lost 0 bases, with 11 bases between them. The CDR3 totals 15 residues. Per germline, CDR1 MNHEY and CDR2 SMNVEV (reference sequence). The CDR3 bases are TGTGCCAGCAGTTGGGGCAGGTTAAGCACAGATACGCAGTATTTT. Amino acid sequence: CASSWGRLSTDTQYF.

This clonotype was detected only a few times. The CDR3 DNA reads TGTGCCAGCAGCGCAGGGGCTAACTATGGCTACACCTTC. This encodes CASSAGANYGYTF. V gene TRBV25-1 combines with J gene TRBJ1-2, with a tentative D call TRBD1 (6 bases). Germline CDR1 and CDR2: MGHDK and SYGVNS. Trimming cost V 6 bases and J 0 bases, with 8 bases left between them. There are 13 residues in the CDR3.

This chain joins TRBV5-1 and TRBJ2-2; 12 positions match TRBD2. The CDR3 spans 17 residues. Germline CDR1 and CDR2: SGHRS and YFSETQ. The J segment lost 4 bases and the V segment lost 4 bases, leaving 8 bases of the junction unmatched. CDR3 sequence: CASSNAPSGGATGELFF. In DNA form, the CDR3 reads TGCGCCAGCAGCAACGCCCCTAGCGGGGGGGCCACCGGGGAGCTGTTTTTT. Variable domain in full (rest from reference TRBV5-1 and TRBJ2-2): KAGVTQTPRYLIKTRGQQVTLSCSPISGHRSVSWYQQTPGQGLQFLFEYFSETQRNKGNFPGRFSGRQFSNSRSEMNVSTLELGDSALYLCASSNAPSGGATGELFFGEGSRLTVL.

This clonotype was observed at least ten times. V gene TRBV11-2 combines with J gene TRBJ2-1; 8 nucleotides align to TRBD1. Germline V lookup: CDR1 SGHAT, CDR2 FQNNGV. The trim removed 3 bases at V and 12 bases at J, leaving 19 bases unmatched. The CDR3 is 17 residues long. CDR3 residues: CASSFISRQGPLQGQFF. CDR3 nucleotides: TGTGCCAGCAGCTTTATTTCCCGACAGGGGCCTTTGCAAGGGCAGTTCTTC. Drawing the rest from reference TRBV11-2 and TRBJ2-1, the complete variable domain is EAGVAQSPRYKIIEKRQSVAFWCNPISGHATLYWYQQILGQGPKLLIQFQNNGVVDDSQLPKDRFSAERLKGVDSTLKIQPAKLEDSAVYLCASSFISRQGPLQGQFFGPGTRLTVL.

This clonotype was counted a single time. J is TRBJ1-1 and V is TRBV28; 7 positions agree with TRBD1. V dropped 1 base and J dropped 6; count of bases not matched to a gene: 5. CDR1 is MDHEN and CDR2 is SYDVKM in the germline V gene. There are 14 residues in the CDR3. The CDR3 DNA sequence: TGTGCCAGCAGTTTATTGGGCAGGGGGGCTGAAGCTTTCTTT. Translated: CASSLLGRGAEAFF.

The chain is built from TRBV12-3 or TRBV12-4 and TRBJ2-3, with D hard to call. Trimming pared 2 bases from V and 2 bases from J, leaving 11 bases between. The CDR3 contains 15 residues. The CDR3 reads CASSLMGQTTDTQYF. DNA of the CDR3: TGTGCCAGCAGTTTAATGGGTCAGACCACAGATACGCAGTATTTT.

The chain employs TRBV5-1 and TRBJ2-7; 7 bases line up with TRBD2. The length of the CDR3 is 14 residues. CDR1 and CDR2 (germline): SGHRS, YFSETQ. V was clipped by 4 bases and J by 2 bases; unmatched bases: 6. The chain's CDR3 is CASSPGTNPYEQYF. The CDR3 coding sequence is TGCGCCAGCAGCCCCGGGACTAACCCCTACGAGCAGTACTTC.

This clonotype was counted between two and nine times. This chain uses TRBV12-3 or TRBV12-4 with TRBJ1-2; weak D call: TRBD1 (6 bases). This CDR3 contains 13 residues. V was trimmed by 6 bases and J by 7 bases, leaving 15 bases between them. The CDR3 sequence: CASSRGEQGGYTF. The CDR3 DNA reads TGTGCCAGCAGCAGGGGAGAACAGGGTGGCTACACCTTC.

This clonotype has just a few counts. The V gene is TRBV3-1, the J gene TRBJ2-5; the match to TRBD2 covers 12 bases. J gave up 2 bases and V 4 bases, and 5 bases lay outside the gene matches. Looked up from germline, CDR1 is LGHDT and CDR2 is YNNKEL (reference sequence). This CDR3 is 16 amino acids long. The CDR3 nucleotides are TGTGCCAGCAGCCTCCTAGCGGGAGGGGTGCAAGAGACCCAGTACTTC. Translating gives CASSLLAGGVQETQYF.

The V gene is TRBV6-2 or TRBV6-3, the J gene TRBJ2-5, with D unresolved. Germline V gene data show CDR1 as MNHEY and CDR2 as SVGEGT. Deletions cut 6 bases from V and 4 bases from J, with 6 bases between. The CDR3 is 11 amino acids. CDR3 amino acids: CASRKAETQYF. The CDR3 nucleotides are TGTGCCAGCAGAAAAGCAGAGACCCAGTACTTC.

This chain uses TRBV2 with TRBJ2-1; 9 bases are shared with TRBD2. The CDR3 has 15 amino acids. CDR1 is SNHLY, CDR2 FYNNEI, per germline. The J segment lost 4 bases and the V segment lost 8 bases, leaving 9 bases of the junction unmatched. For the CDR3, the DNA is TGTGCCAGCCGTAGACTAGCGGACCCGTACAATGAGCAGTTCTTC. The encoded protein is CASRRLADPYNEQFF. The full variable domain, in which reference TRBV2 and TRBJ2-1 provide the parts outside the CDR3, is EPEVTQTPSHQVTQMGQEVILRCVPISNHLYFYWYRQILGQKVEFLVSFYNNEISEKSEIFDDQFSVERPDGSNFTLKIRSTKLEDSAMYFCASRRLADPYNEQFFGPGTRLTVL.

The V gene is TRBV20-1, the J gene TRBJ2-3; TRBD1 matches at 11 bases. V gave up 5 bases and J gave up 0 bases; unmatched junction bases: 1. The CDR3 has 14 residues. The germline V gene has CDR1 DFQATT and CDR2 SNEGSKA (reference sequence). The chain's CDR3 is CSAGQGASTDTQYF. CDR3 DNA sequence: TGCAGTGCTGGACAGGGGGCTAGCACAGATACGCAGTATTTT.

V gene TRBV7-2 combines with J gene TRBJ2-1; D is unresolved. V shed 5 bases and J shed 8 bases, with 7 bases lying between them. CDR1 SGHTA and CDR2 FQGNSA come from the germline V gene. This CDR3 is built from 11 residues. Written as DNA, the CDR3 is TGTGCCAGCAGCCCCCGGTATGAGCAGTTCTTC. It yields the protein CASSPRYEQFF.

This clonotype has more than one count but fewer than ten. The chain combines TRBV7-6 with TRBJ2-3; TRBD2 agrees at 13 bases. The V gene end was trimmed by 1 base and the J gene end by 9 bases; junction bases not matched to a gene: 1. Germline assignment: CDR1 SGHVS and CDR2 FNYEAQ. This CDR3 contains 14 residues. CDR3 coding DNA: TGTGCCAGCAGCTTAGGGACTAGCGGGAGAACGCAGTATTTT. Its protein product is CASSLGTSGRTQYF.

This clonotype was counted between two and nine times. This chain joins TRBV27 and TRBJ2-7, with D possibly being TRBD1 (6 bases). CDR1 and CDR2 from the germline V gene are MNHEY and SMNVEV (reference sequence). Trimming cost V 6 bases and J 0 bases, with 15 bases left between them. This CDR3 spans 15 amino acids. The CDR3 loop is CASRPSGVSSYEQYF. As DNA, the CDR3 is TGTGCCAGCAGGCCATCAGGGGTTAGCTCCTACGAGCAGTACTTC.

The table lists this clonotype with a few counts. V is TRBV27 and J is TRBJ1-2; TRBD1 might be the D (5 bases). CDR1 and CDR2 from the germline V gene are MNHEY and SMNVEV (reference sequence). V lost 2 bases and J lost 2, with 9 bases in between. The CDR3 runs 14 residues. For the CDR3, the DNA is TGTGCCAGCAGTTTAACCAGGGAAAACTATGGCTACACCTTC. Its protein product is CASSLTRENYGYTF.

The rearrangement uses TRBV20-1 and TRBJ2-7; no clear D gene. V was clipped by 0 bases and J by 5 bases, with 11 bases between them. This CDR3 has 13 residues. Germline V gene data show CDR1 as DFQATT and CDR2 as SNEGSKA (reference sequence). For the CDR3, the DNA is TGCAGTGCTAGAGATCGGCCCTTCCACGAGCAGTACTTC. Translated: CSARDRPFHEQYF.

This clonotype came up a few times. This CDR3 is CASRYQSGAGGYGYTF. The CDR3 DNA is TGTGCCAGCAGGTACCAAAGCGGGGCAGGGGGATACGGCTACACCTTC. The V and J genes are TRBV27 and TRBJ1-2; 7 bases fit TRBD1. Germline V gene sequence: CDR1 MNHEY, CDR2 SMNVEV (reference sequence). CDR3 length equals 16 residues. Losses at the gene ends were 6 bases for V and 8 bases for J; bases not matched to a gene: 18.